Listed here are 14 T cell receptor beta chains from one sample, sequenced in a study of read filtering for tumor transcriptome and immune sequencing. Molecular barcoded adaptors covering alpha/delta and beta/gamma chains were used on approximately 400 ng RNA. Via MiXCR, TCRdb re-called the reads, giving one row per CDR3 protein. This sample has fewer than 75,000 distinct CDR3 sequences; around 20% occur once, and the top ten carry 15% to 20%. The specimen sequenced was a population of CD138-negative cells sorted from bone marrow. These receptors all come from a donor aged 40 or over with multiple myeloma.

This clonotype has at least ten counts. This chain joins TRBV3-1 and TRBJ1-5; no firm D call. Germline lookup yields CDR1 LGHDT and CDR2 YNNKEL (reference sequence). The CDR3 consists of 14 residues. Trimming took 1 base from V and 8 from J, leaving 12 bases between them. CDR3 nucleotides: TGTGCCAGCAGCCAAGGCGGCCCCCCAGAGCCCCAGCATTTT. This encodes CASSQGGPPEPQHF.

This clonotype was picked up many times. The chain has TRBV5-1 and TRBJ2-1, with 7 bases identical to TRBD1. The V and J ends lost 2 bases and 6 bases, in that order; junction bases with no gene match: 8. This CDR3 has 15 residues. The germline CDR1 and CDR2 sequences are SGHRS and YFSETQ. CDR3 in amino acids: CASSFRQGSANEQFF. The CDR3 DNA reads TGCGCCAGCAGCTTCCGACAGGGTTCCGCCAATGAGCAGTTCTTC.

CDR3 DNA sequence: TGTGCCAGCAGCGGAATGGACAGGGGCGCCGGGGAGCTGTTTTTT. It yields the protein CASSGMDRGAGELFF. V and J are TRBV9 and TRBJ2-2, with TRBD1 matching over 9 bases. V shed 3 bases and J 6 bases; nucleotides not matched to a gene: 6. From germline, CDR1 is SGDLS and CDR2 YYNGEE. CDR3 length: 15 residues.

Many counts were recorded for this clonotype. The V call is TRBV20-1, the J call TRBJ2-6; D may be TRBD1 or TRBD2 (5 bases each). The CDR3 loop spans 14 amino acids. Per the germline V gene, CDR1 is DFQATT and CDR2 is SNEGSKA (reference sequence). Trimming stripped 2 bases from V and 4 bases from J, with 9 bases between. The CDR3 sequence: CSARPGLGANVLTF. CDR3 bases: TGCAGTGCTAGACCGGGGCTCGGGGCCAACGTCCTGACTTTC.

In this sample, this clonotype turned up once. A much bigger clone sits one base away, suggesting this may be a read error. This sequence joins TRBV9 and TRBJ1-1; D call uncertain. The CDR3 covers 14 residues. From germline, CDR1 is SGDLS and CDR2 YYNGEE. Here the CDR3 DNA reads TGTTCCAGCAGCGCAATACCGGGAGATACTGAAGCTTTCTTT. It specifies CSSSAIPGDTEAFF. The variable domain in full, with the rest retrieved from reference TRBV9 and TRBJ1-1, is DSGVTQTPKHLITATGQRVTLRCSPRSGDLSVYWYQQSLDQGLQFLIQYYNGEERAKGNILERFSAQQFPDLHSELNLSSLELGDSALYFCSSSAIPGDTEAFFGQGTRLTVV.

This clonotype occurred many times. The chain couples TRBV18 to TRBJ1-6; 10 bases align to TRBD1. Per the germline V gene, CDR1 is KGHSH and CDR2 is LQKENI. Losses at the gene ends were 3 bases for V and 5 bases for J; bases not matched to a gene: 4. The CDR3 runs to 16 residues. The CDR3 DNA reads TGTGCCAGCTCACCCCCGGGACAGGGGAATAATTCACCCCTCCACTTT. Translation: CASSPPGQGNNSPLHF.

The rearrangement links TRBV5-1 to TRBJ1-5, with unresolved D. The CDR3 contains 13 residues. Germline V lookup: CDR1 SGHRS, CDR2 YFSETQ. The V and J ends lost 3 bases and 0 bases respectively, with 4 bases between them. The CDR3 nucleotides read TGCGCCAGCAGCTGGGATAGCAATCAGCCCCAGCATTTT. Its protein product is CASSWDSNQPQHF.

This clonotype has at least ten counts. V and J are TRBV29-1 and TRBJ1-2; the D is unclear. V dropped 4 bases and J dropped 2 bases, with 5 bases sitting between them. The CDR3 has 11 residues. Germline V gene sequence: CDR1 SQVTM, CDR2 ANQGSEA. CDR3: CSVAGNYGYTF. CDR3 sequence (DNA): TGCAGCGTTGCAGGCAACTATGGCTACACCTTC.

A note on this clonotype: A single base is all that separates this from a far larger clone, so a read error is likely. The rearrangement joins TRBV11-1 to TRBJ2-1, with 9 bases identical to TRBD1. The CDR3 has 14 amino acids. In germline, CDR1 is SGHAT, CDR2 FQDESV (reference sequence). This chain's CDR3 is CGSSWTGEGDEQFF. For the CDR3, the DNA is TGTGGCAGCAGCTGGACAGGGGAGGGCGATGAGCAGTTCTTC.

The CDR3 DNA reads as TGTGCCAGCAGCTTTCGGGACAGTTTTTACGAGCAGTACTTC. Translation gives CASSFRDSFYEQYF. J is TRBJ2-7 and V is TRBV11-2; 7 nucleotides agree with TRBD1. With V trimmed by 3 bases and J by 4 bases, 6 bases remained unmatched. Germline V gene data show CDR1 as SGHAT and CDR2 as FQNNGV. The CDR3 runs to 14 residues.

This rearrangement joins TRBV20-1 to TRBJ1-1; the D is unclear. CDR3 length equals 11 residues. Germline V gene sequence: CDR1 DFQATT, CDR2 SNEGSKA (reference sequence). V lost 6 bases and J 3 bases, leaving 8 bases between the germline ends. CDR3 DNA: TGCAGTGCCGTAGGGTACACTGAAGCTTTCTTT. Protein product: CSAVGYTEAFF.

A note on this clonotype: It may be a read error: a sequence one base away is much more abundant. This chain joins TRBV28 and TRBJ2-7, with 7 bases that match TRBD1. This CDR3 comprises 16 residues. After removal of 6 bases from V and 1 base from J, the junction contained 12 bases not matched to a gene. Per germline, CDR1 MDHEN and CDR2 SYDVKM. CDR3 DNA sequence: TGTGCCAGCAGCGGAATTGGGACAGAGGCATCCTACGAGCAGTACTTC. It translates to CASSGIGTEASYEQYF.

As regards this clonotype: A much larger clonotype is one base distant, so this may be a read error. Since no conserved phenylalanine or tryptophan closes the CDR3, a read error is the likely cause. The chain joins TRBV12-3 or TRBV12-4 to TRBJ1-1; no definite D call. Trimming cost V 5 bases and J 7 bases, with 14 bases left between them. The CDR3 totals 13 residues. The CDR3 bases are TGTGCCAGCAGTCTAAGCCCTATTTTTGAAGCTTTCTCT. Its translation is CASSLSPIFEAFS.

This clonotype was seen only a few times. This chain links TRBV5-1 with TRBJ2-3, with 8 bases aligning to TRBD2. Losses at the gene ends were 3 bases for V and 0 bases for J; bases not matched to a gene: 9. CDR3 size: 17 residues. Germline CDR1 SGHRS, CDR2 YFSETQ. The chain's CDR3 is CASSSPPSGLSTDTQYF. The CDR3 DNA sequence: TGCGCCAGCAGCTCCCCCCCTAGCGGGCTGAGCACAGATACGCAGTATTTT.